The 12 T cell receptor beta chains below were found in one sample sequenced in a study of T-cell memory formation after mild COVID-19. In TCRdb, the 5' RACE reads were re-called with MiXCR into one record per CDR3 protein. The sample consists of 340,000 or so distinct CDR3 sequences, 10% to 15% of them appearing once. Sequencing was carried out using PBMCs or a T cell subset sorted from them (not recorded which). The source of these receptors is a man aged 18 to 29 who had mild COVID-19 (a few samples of this study predate the infection). Cell type and time point are not known.

Only a few counts were recorded for this clonotype. The J gene is TRBJ1-4, the V gene TRBV4-2; D is unresolved. The CDR3 has 15 amino acids. V lost 5 bases, J lost 0 bases, and 10 bases lay in between. The germline V gene has CDR1 LGHNA and CDR2 YNFKEQ. CDR3: CASSSPGTTNEKLFF. The CDR3 DNA sequence: TGTGCCAGCAGCTCTCCGGGGACAACTAATGAAAAACTGTTTTTT.

Ten or more counts support this clonotype. The chain has TRBV5-5 and TRBJ2-5, with D possibly matching TRBD1 (6 bases). V lost 1 base, J lost 2 bases, and 12 bases lay in between. CDR1 and CDR2 from the germline V gene are SGHKS and YYEKEE (reference sequence). The CDR3 consists of 15 residues. In DNA form, the CDR3 reads TGTGCCAGCAGCTTGACCAGGGGATGGCAAGAGACCCAGTACTTC. Translating it yields CASSLTRGWQETQYF. Variable domain in full (rest from reference TRBV5-5 and TRBJ2-5): DAGVTQSPTHLIKTRGQQVTLRCSPISGHKSVSWYQQVLGQGPQFIFQYYEKEERGRGNFPDRFSARQFPNYSSELNVNALLLGDSALYLCASSLTRGWQETQYFGPGTRLLVL.

The rearrangement links TRBV28 to TRBJ1-2; D unresolved. The CDR3 covers 16 residues. Germline V lookup: CDR1 MDHEN, CDR2 SYDVKM. V lost 3 bases to trimming and J lost 0 bases, with 14 bases between them. The CDR3 region has the DNA TGTGCCAGCAGTTTCGGCAGGTCCCTCGCTAACTATGGCTACACCTTC. Protein: CASSFGRSLANYGYTF.

This sequence joins TRBV6-2 or TRBV6-3 and TRBJ2-7, with a tentative D call TRBD1 (5 bases). The germline V gene has CDR1 MNHEY and CDR2 SVGEGT. The CDR3 is 12 residues long. Trimming left V 2 bases short and J 6 bases short, with 8 bases between. The CDR3 spells CASSYRTFEQYF. The CDR3 nucleotides are TGTGCCAGCAGTTACAGGACATTCGAGCAGTACTTC.

This clonotype was seen only a few times. The V call is TRBV20-1, the J call TRBJ2-4; no reliable D call. The CDR3 is 15 residues long. Germline CDR1 and CDR2: DFQATT and SNEGSKA (reference sequence). The V end lost 1 base, the J end lost 6 bases, and 16 bases lay between the germline ends. DNA for the CDR3: TGCAGTGCTAGAGTCCCATCCTCCATGGGAAACATTCAGTACTTC. Encoded protein: CSARVPSSMGNIQYF.

CDR3 sequence: CSAHSGGSSYNEQFF. The CDR3 DNA follows: TGCAGTGCACATAGCGGGGGGAGCTCCTACAATGAGCAGTTCTTC. The J gene is TRBJ2-1, the V gene TRBV20-1, with TRBD2 matching over 10 bases. The J segment lost 0 bases and the V segment lost 6 bases, leaving 5 bases of the junction unmatched. The CDR3 loop spans 15 amino acids. Germline assignment: CDR1 DFQATT and CDR2 SNEGSKA (reference sequence).

In its sample, this clonotype was seen a few times. This chain joins TRBV15 and TRBJ2-1; D not resolved. The CDR3 is made up of 15 amino acids. Trimming stripped 5 bases from V and 0 bases from J, with 11 bases between. Germline values: CDR1 LNHNV, CDR2 YYDKDF (reference sequence). Here the CDR3 reads CATSPDLSSYNEQFF. The CDR3 DNA sequence: TGTGCCACCAGCCCAGATCTGAGCTCCTACAATGAGCAGTTCTTC.

This clonotype has just a few counts. The CDR3 loop reads CASSQVIGGDGYTF. The CDR3 bases are TGTGCCAGCAGCCAAGTCATAGGGGGCGATGGCTACACCTTC. The chain has TRBV14 and TRBJ1-2; 7 positions agree with TRBD1. CDR1 is SGHDN and CDR2 is FVKESK in the germline V gene. After removal of 1 base from V and 6 bases from J, the junction contained 5 bases not matched to a gene. The CDR3 sequence is 14 residues long.

This chain uses TRBV20-1 with TRBJ1-3; possible D gene TRBD1, 5 bases. CDR3 size: 15 residues. The germline V gene encodes CDR1 DFQATT and CDR2 SNEGSKA (reference sequence). V was pared by 1 base and J by 4 bases, with 14 bases between. This CDR3 is CSARGSGTTGNTIYF. CDR3 sequence (DNA): TGCAGTGCTAGAGGTTCCGGGACGACCGGAAACACCATATATTTT.

This clonotype was counted many times. The V call is TRBV20-1, the J call TRBJ1-1; D uncertain. Looked up from germline, CDR1 is DFQATT and CDR2 is SNEGSKA (reference sequence). The CDR3 contains 10 residues. V was pared by 6 bases and J by 3 bases, with 5 bases between. This chain's CDR3 is CSAGYTEAFF. CDR3 nucleotide sequence: TGCAGTGCAGGGTACACTGAAGCTTTCTTT.

The chain is built from TRBV15 and TRBJ1-2; tentatively, D is TRBD1 (5 bases). V gave up 8 bases and J gave up 1 base, with 8 bases separating them. The CDR3 contains 12 residues. Germline values: CDR1 LNHNV, CDR2 YYDKDF (reference sequence). The CDR3 DNA follows: TGTGCCACCGGACACATTAACTATGGCTACACCTTC. Translation: CATGHINYGYTF.

This clonotype was seen only a few times. The chain has TRBV19 and TRBJ1-1, with TRBD1 identical over 10 bases. Looked up from germline, CDR1 is LNHDA and CDR2 is SQIVND (reference sequence). Trimming took 0 bases from V and 5 from J; bases not matched to a gene: 6. The CDR3 is made up of 16 amino acids. The CDR3 is CASSIDPTGGWTEAFF. The CDR3 DNA reads as TGTGCCAGTAGTATAGACCCGACAGGGGGCTGGACTGAAGCTTTCTTT.